These T cell receptor beta chains were read from a single sample in a study of blood T cell repertoires in COVID-19. Sequencing was performed with immunoSEQ multiplex PCR; in TCRdb, only in-frame clones are kept and a portion is missing. Of 150,000 to 200,000 clones in the sample, 70% to 85% were seen once. What was sequenced was PBMCs or T cells enriched from blood (not recorded which). The receptors come from a man aged 45 to 65 who had recovered from COVID-19. CDR3s include the opening cysteine and the closing phenylalanine or tryptophan. D genes are given only for firm matches. Part of the rows lack a size; the others show once, few, many or a class for expanded clones.

TRBJ2-5	TRBV9	once	TRBD2	CASSVAPAGNQETQYF	TGTGCCAGCAGCGTAGCGCCAGCGGGGAACCAAGAGACCCAGTACTTC
TRBJ2-1	TRBV6-4	once	.	CASSDSFRGNEQFF	TGTGCCAGCAGTGACTCGTTCAGGGGCAATGAGCAGTTCTTC
TRBJ1-1	TRBV5-4	.	TRBD1	CASSLGGGRSTEAFF	TGTGCCAGCAGCTTGGGAGGGGGCAGGAGCACTGAAGCTTTCTTT
TRBJ1-2	TRBV6-5	.	.	CASSYDLTGNYGYTF	TGTGCCAGCAGTTACGACCTCACAGGGAACTATGGCTACACCTTC
TRBJ2-7	TRBV19	.	TRBD1	CASSPDRGLYEQYF	TGTGCCAGTAGTCCGGACAGGGGGCTGTACGAGCAGTACTTC
TRBJ2-7	TRBV6-1	.	.	CASSELRNEQYF	TGTGCCAGCAGTGAACTGCGAAACGAGCAGTACTTC
TRBJ2-7	TRBV6-5	.	.	CASSYSPDSHEQYF	TGTGCCAGCAGTTACTCCCCGGACAGCCACGAGCAGTACTTC
TRBJ2-2	TRBV9	.	.	CASSVSGGASGELFF	TGTGCCAGCAGCGTATCGGGGGGCGCATCCGGGGAGCTGTTTTTT
TRBJ1-1	TRBV7-3	.	.	CASSFADSTEAFF	TGTGCCAGCAGCTTTGCCGACAGCACTGAAGCTTTCTTT
TRBJ1-4	TRBV7-9	.	.	CASSLVGARGNEKLFF	TGTGCCAGCAGCTTAGTGGGGGCTCGGGGTAATGAAAAACTGTTTTTT
TRBJ2-1	TRBV9	.	.	CASSSRTTSASEQFF	TGTGCCAGCAGCTCAAGGACTACATCAGCATCTGAGCAGTTCTTC
TRBJ1-1	TRBV6-4	.	.	CASKWGGDNTEAFF	TGTGCCAGTAAATGGGGGGGAGACAACACTGAAGCTTTCTTT
TRBJ1-4	TRBV7-9	.	TRBD1	CASSAGTGNTNEKLFF	TGTGCCAGCAGCGCCGGGACAGGGAACACTAATGAAAAACTGTTTTTT
TRBJ1-1	TRBV2	few	.	CASSVQGIMNTEAFF	TGTGCCAGCAGTGTCCAGGGTATTATGAACACTGAAGCTTTCTTT
TRBJ2-1	TRBV6-5	.	TRBD2	CASRGLAGPNNEQFF	TGTGCCAGCAGAGGTCTAGCGGGGCCTAACAATGAGCAGTTCTTC
TRBJ1-6	TRBV5-6	.	.	CASSPGRLSLNSPLHF	TGTGCCAGCAGCCCAGGTCGGCTGAGCCTTAATTCACCCCTCCACTTT
TRBJ1-3	TRBV19	.	.	CASRGDLGNTIYF	TGTGCCAGTCGCGGGGATCTCGGAAACACCATATATTTT
TRBJ2-1	TRBV3-1/TRBV3-2	.	TRBD1	CASSSSTGNEQFF	TGTGCCAGCAGCTCTTCGACAGGGAATGAGCAGTTCTTC
TRBJ1-5	TRBV12-3/TRBV12-4	.	.	CASSSGDQPQHF	TGTGCCAGCAGTTCCGGGGATCAGCCCCAGCATTTT
TRBJ1-2	TRBV5-6	.	TRBD1	CASSRQGAVGYGYTF	TGTGCCAGCAGCCGACAGGGGGCAGTTGGCTATGGCTACACCTTC
TRBJ2-2	TRBV5-4	.	.	CARRRAGAGTGELFF	TGTGCCCGCCGCCGGGCGGGGGCGGGGACCGGGGAGCTGTTTTTT
TRBJ2-3	TRBV11-1	.	TRBD2	CASSYRGGPQVTQYF	TGTGCCAGCAGCTACCGGGGGGGCCCGCAAGTTACGCAGTATTTT
TRBJ1-4	TRBV27	.	.	CASRPIAGAGEKLFF	TGTGCCAGCAGACCGATAGCGGGGGCGGGGGAAAAACTGTTTTTT
TRBJ2-3	TRBV3-1/TRBV3-2	.	TRBD2	CASSQLAGVSDTQYF	TGTGCCAGCAGCCAGCTAGCGGGGGTCTCAGATACGCAGTATTTT
TRBJ1-5	TRBV19	.	.	CASSIHRAGQGQPQHF	TGTGCCAGTAGTATACATCGGGCGGGGCAAGGTCAGCCCCAGCATTTT
TRBJ2-3	TRBV19	once	TRBD2	CASTKRRGGLDTQYF	TGTGCCAGTACCAAGCGGCGGGGGGGCCTAGATACGCAGTATTTT
TRBJ2-7	TRBV6-5	.	TRBD1	CASSSTGGPYEQYF	TGTGCCAGCAGTTCGACAGGGGGACCCTACGAGCAGTACTTC
TRBJ1-5	TRBV30	.	.	CAWSRRQGPNQPQHF	TGTGCCTGGAGTCGGCGGCAGGGCCCCAATCAGCCCCAGCATTTT
TRBJ2-7	TRBV5-1	.	TRBD1	CASSNTGASYEQYF	TGCGCCAGCAGCAATACAGGGGCCTCCTACGAGCAGTACTTC
TRBJ2-7	TRBV18	once	.	CASSPAPEYEQYF	TGTGCCAGCTCACCCGCCCCGGAGTACGAGCAGTACTTC
TRBJ1-6	TRBV7-9	few	TRBD1	CASSLGDRDYNSPLHF	TGTGCCAGCAGCTTAGGGGACAGGGACTATAATTCACCCCTCCACTTT
TRBJ2-7	TRBV19	.	TRBD1	CASSNPGQGTYEQYF	TGTGCCAGTAGTAACCCGGGACAGGGAACCTACGAGCAGTACTTC
TRBJ1-1	TRBV29-1	few	TRBD1	CSVTTPTGRVTEAFF	TGCAGCGTTACAACTCCGACAGGGCGGGTCACTGAAGCTTTCTTT
TRBJ2-7	TRBV4-2	.	.	CASSRERSYEQYF	TGTGCCAGCAGCCGAGAGAGGTCCTACGAGCAGTACTTC
TRBJ1-3	TRBV7-9	once	.	CASSLPGGGGNTIYF	TGTGCCAGCAGCCTACCGGGGGGAGGAGGAAACACCATATATTTT
TRBJ2-3	TRBV9	.	.	CASSVDSSTDTQYF	TGTGCCAGCAGCGTGGACAGCTCCACAGATACGCAGTATTTT
TRBJ1-4	TRBV9	.	.	CASSPVRGATNEKLFF	TGTGCCAGCAGCCCCGTTCGGGGAGCAACTAATGAAAAACTGTTTTTT
TRBJ1-2	TRBV9	once	TRBD1	CASSVLGGQGDYGYTF	TGTGCCAGCAGCGTTTTGGGAGGACAGGGGGACTATGGCTACACCTTC
TRBJ1-4	TRBV6-6	.	TRBD1	CASFQGAGEKLFF	TGTGCCAGTTTCCAGGGGGCCGGGGAAAAACTGTTTTTT
TRBJ1-1	TRBV10-3	once	TRBD1	CAISDGTVDEAFF	TGTGCCATCAGTGACGGGACAGTAGACGAAGCTTTCTTT
TRBJ1-1	TRBV24-1	.	.	CATSGTGGNTEAFF	TGTGCCACCAGTGGTACGGGGGGGAACACTGAAGCTTTCTTT
TRBJ2-1	TRBV29-1	.	TRBD1	CSVWDRVGIF	TGCAGCGTCTGGGACAGAGTAGGTATCTTC
TRBJ1-5	TRBV28	.	.	CASRTLSNQPQHF	TGTGCCAGTCGGACACTAAGCAATCAGCCCCAGCATTTT
TRBJ1-1	TRBV18	.	.	CASSRHSENTEAFF	TGTGCCAGCTCGCGTCATAGCGAGAACACTGAAGCTTTCTTT
TRBJ2-7	TRBV7-2	many	.	CASSPRSYEQYF	TGTGCCAGCAGCCCTAGATCCTACGAGCAGTACTTC
TRBJ1-4	TRBV7-8	.	.	CASSLEGGGIEKLFF	TGTGCCAGCAGCTTAGAAGGGGGGGGGATTGAAAAACTGTTTTTT
TRBJ1-4	TRBV6-5	.	.	CASGGVGEKLFF	TGTGCCAGCGGCGGGGTTGGCGAAAAACTGTTTTTT
TRBJ1-1	TRBV5-4	few	.	CASSLALQANTEAFF	TGTGCCAGCAGCTTGGCTCTGCAGGCGAACACTGAAGCTTTCTTT
TRBJ2-1	TRBV5-1	.	TRBD2	CASSLGTSGVNEQFF	TGCGCCAGCAGCTTGGGGACTAGCGGGGTTAATGAGCAGTTCTTC
TRBJ1-6	TRBV15	.	TRBD1	CATSRRTGGEAPLHF	TGTGCCACCAGCAGGAGGACAGGGGGCGAGGCACCCCTCCACTTT
TRBJ2-7	TRBV2	.	.	CATKTGSYEQYF	TGTGCCACCAAAACAGGGTCCTACGAGCAGTACTTC
TRBJ2-7	TRBV18	once	TRBD1	CASSPSDRATYEQYF	TGTGCCAGCTCACCCTCCGACAGGGCTACCTACGAGCAGTACTTC